These 14 T cell receptor beta chains were all obtained from the same sample, sequenced in a study of Ad26.COV2.S vaccination and SARS-CoV-2 variants. Treatment denoted: around 19 received Ad26.COV2.S at low or high dose, single or two shots; several received placebo; per-sample allocation not given. Day 63 following the first vaccine or placebo injection was when the samples were taken. The repertoire was sequenced with immunoSEQ multiplex PCR; TCRdb's copy has only in-frame clones and lacks some. The data contain hundreds of thousands of clones, around 86% of them singletons. The material sequenced was peripheral blood, taken in a trial of Ad26.COV2.S vaccine versus placebo. These receptors were collected from a person between 18 and 59 years old who received the Ad26.COV2.S COVID-19 vaccine or a placebo.

The chain uses TRBV2 and TRBJ1-5; 7 bases match TRBD1. Germline CDR1 SNHLY, CDR2 FYNNEI. CDR3 length: 15 amino acids. Losses at the gene ends were 5 bases for V and 0 bases for J; bases not matched to a gene: 4. The CDR3 here is CASSPGTVSNQPQHF. CDR3 DNA: TGTGCCAGCAGTCCCGGGACAGTTAGCAATCAGCCCCAGCATTTT.

In its sample, this clone was seen once. The chain uses TRBV5-5 and TRBJ1-3; no clear D gene. The V end was cut by 4 bases, the J end by 3 bases, with 14 bases between. This CDR3 comprises 15 residues. CDR1 and CDR2 (germline): SGHKS, YYEKEE (reference sequence). The CDR3 here is CASSNLKGDGNTIYF. DNA of the CDR3: TGTGCCAGCAGCAATCTGAAGGGAGATGGAAACACCATATATTTT.

V gene TRBV9 combines with J gene TRBJ2-1; D may match TRBD1 or TRBD2 (7 bases each). Germline CDR1 reads SGDLS; CDR2 reads YYNGEE. Trimming cost V 2 bases and J 1 base, with 13 bases left between them. This CDR3 is 16 amino acids long. CDR3 amino acids: CASSVGGGTSYNEQFF. CDR3 nucleotides: TGTGCCAGCAGCGTGGGAGGGGGCACGTCCTACAATGAGCAGTTCTTC.

This clone was seen more than once but under ten times. The chain has TRBV9 and TRBJ2-1; TRBD2 is a possible D gene (5 bases). V gave up 4 bases and J gave up 9 bases, with 20 bases separating them. CDR3 length equals 15 residues. Germline V CDR1 and CDR2: SGDLS, YYNGEE. The CDR3 region is CASSPPGISSGEQFF. The CDR3 DNA sequence: TGTGCCAGCAGCCCCCCGGGGATTTCCAGCGGTGAGCAGTTCTTC.

The chain joins TRBV5-1 to TRBJ2-5, with D perhaps being TRBD1 or TRBD2 (5 bases each). CDR1 is SGHRS and CDR2 is YFSETQ in the germline V gene. The CDR3 runs 15 residues. V dropped 1 base and J dropped 1 base, with 11 bases sitting between them. The CDR3 protein is CASSLRTGTQETQYF. The CDR3 bases are TGCGCCAGCAGCTTGCGGACCGGGACCCAAGAGACCCAGTACTTC.

The V gene is TRBV3-1 (or the pseudogene TRBV3-2), the J gene TRBJ1-4; maybe TRBD1 (6 bases). V was trimmed by 0 bases and J by 8 bases, leaving 13 bases between them. The CDR3 is 15 residues long. Germline-derived CDR1 and CDR2 are LGHDT and YNNKEL (reference sequence). This chain's CDR3 is CASSQDGGAGEKLFF. CDR3 sequence (DNA): TGTGCCAGCAGCCAAGACGGGGGCGCCGGGGAAAAACTGTTTTTT.

The rearrangement links TRBV27 to TRBJ2-2; 7 bases map to TRBD1. The CDR3 spans 14 residues. Germline loops: CDR1 MNHEY, CDR2 SMNVEV (reference sequence). V shed 7 bases, J shed 2 bases, and the junction held 4 bases outside the gene matches. Written as DNA, the CDR3 is TGTGCCAGCACGGGACAGAAAAACACCGGGGAGCTGTTTTTT. Its protein product is CASTGQKNTGELFF.

The chain is built from TRBV11-1 and TRBJ1-1; D is unclear. CDR3 size: 12 residues. V was trimmed by 4 bases and J by 11 bases, leaving 14 bases between them. Per germline, CDR1 SGHAT and CDR2 FQDESV (reference sequence). The DNA for the CDR3 is TGTGCCAGCAGCTGGCAGGATGGGTTGGCTTTCTTT. Translated: CASSWQDGLAFF.

This chain connects TRBV29-1 to TRBJ2-2, with D uncertain. Trimming shortened V by 3 bases and J by 4 bases, and 6 bases separated the two germline ends. CDR1 SQVTM and CDR2 ANQGSEA come from the germline V gene. The CDR3 length is 12 residues. The CDR3 DNA sequence: TGCAGCGTTGACGACCCCACCGGGGAGCTGTTTTTT. Translation gives CSVDDPTGELFF.

V and J are TRBV3-1 (or the pseudogene TRBV3-2) and TRBJ2-7; perhaps TRBD1 as D (5 bases). Trimming took off 0 bases at V and 2 bases at J, with 11 bases between the two ends. CDR3 length equals 15 residues. From germline, CDR1 is LGHDT and CDR2 YNNKEL (reference sequence). This CDR3 is CASSQEFRVPYEQYF. CDR3 bases: TGTGCCAGCAGCCAAGAATTCAGGGTCCCCTACGAGCAGTACTTC.

This clone was seen only a few times. J is TRBJ1-1 and V is TRBV19; unclear D gene. V shed 3 bases and J shed 0 bases, with 8 bases lying between them. The CDR3 length is 14 residues. CDR1 LNHDA and CDR2 SQIVND come from the germline V gene (reference sequence). CDR3: CASSMSAVNTEAFF. The CDR3 region has the DNA TGTGCCAGTAGTATGTCCGCGGTGAACACTGAAGCTTTCTTT.

The chain carries TRBV18 and TRBJ1-2; D is unclear. Deletions cut 0 bases from V and 0 bases from J, with 2 bases between. Germline V lookup: CDR1 KGHSH, CDR2 LQKENI. The CDR3 length is 13 residues. In nucleotides, the CDR3 is TGTGCCAGCTCACCACCAGCTAACTATGGCTACACCTTC. It specifies CASSPPANYGYTF.

This clone appeared a single time. The chain recombines TRBV5-6 with TRBJ1-5; possibly TRBD1 for D (5 bases). This CDR3 region has 15 residues. Per germline, CDR1 SGHDT and CDR2 YYEEEE. V gave up 3 bases and J gave up 4 bases, with 14 bases separating them. DNA of the CDR3: TGTGCCAGCAGCTGGGGACGGCTTACTAATCAGCCCCAGCATTTT. It encodes CASSWGRLTNQPQHF.

The chain joins TRBV9 to TRBJ1-1; the match to TRBD1 covers 7 bases. The junction had 8 bases not matched to a gene; V was cut back by 5 bases and J by 4 bases. This CDR3 region has 14 residues. The germline V gene encodes CDR1 SGDLS and CDR2 YYNGEE. The CDR3 DNA reads TGTGCCAGCAGTTCCCAGGGACAGAGCACTGAAGCTTTCTTT. Amino acids: CASSSQGQSTEAFF.